This T cell receptor (beta chain) was identified in a study of vaccination effects on CD4 cells after COVID-19 (dated by TCRdb to between 2022 and 2023). About the full investigation: Post-vaccine samples across the study were collected a median of 72 days after the second dose, with a range of 14 to 241. The Oncomine TCR Beta short-read assay on an Illumina iSeq 100 was used to sequence cultures from other donors in the study. Altogether, around 11 COVID-19 convalescent patients and a handful of SARS-CoV-2-naive healthy vaccine recipients made up the full study. SARS-CoV-2 spike-specific CD4+ TCR repertoires were compared before and after mRNA vaccination in COVID-19 convalescent patients and in infection-naive vaccine recipients. The investigation overall reported the following: The study was limited by a small number of convalescent patients, and early post-infection timepoints were lacking. Among healthy vaccine recipients, nearly all vaccine-induced clones were SARS-CoV-2 mono-reactive, and only 1 of 255 was cross-reactive with common cold coronaviruses. At late post-vaccination timepoints, both infection-induced and vaccine-induced clones showed marked clonal contraction, consistent with waning T cell responses.

The cysteine opens and the phenylalanine closes a CDR3 of 13 amino acids. The sequence is cut down to CDR3 DNA, 39 bases in frame from base 1. CDR1 and CDR2 were assigned from the germline V gene as KGHSH and LQKENI. Between the V and J ends, shortened by 1 base and 6 bases respectively, the junction contains 6 bases. The method was the immunoSEQ multiplex PCR assay. DNA from the cultured and isolated CD4+ T cells underwent TCR beta CDR3 sequencing. From the authors' description of their analysis: Non-productive TCR sequences were removed and reads were trimmed to the CDR3 region, keeping CDR3s of at least 7 amino acids. Antigen-specific clonotypes were identified with the MANAFEST web app by comparing expansion in peptide wells against reference cultures. Positive clones required FDR<0.05 expansion versus reference and all other wells, odds ratio above 5, and frequency above 0.1% in two replicate wells. A clonotype was defined as cross-reactive if the clonotype was significantly expanded both in SARS-CoV-2 spike wells and in at least one common cold coronavirus spike condition. Using the stringdist R package, CDR3 similarity was measured by Levenshtein distance, and unrooted trees were constructed with ape in R 3.6.1. TCRdb took over this immuneACCESS table, retaining in-frame rearrangements with V and J assigned. Such tables are incomplete; in checked studies, under half of the missing clones stem from an unresolved V gene, and the remainder is unexplained. Clone size and the V and J calls come from that table; the DNA yielded D and trimming. The sample table shows about 22,000 clones, and 72% are seen once. Roughly 10% of the sample comes from the top ten.

Worth noting for this clone: Its antigen is currently not known. Qualities for individual bases were not recorded, and no much larger clone is one base off.

In the ViraFEST assay, PBMC were stimulated with viral peptide pools, and antigen-specific CD4+ T cell clonotypes were then identified by expansion using TCR sequencing. After less than 13 days of culture, CD4+ T cells were isolated with the EasySep CD4+ T cell isolation kit. Participants received two doses of either the BNT162b2 or the mRNA-1273 mRNA SARS-CoV-2 vaccine. None of the healthy vaccine recipients had a prior SARS-CoV-2 infection, which was confirmed by nucleocapsid antibody tests that came back negative both before and after vaccination. Each well held around 1.9 million PBMC cultured in IMDM containing about 5.5% human AB serum, approximately 10 IU/ml IL-2 and gentamicin, along with 8 to 10 ug/ml peptides. On days 3 and 7, half of the culture medium was replaced with fresh IL-2-containing medium. Unless otherwise noted, each peptide stimulation condition was cultured in triplicate wells. Using Ficoll-Paque Plus gradient centrifugation, PBMC were separated from whole blood and then either used fresh or cryopreserved at -140C. The overlapping peptide pools covered the spike proteins of SARS-CoV-2 and of the common cold coronaviruses HCoV-NL63, HCoV-OC43 and HCoV-229E. Genomic DNA was extracted from cultured CD4+ T cells with the QIAamp micro DNA kit.

Here the sequenced sample was CD4+ T cells from PBMCs cultured with HCoV-NL63 spike peptides, taken after COVID-19 vaccination. Explained via the paper, the cell subset or site label denotes: HCoV-NL63 spike overlapping peptide pool stimulation. The sequence was collected from a human donor who received a COVID-19 vaccine. The rearranged chain carries TRBV18 and TRBJ2-2; TRBD1 is a weak D gene call, 6 bases matching. The DNA sequence is TGTGCCAGCTCACCACAGGGGGCCGGGGAGCTGTTTTTT. It codes for CASSPQGAGELFF. With the portions outside the CDR3 filled from the reference TRBV18 and TRBJ2-2 genes, the complete variable region becomes NAGVMQNPRHLVRRRGQEARLRCSPMKGHSHVYWYRQLPEEGLKFMVYLQKENIIDESGMPKERFSAEFPKEGPSILRIQQVVRGDSAAYFCASSPQGAGELFFGEGSRLTVL.